A single sample is the source of the 21 T cell receptor beta chains below, sequenced in a study of blood T cell repertoires in COVID-19. Profiling relied on immunoSEQ multiplex PCR, and the TCRdb table lists in-frame clones only, not all of them. The sample shows approximately 260,000 clones, about 87% of them seen only once. The specimen was peripheral blood. Receptors originate from a human donor in a cohort sampled during active COVID-19.

This clone appeared a single time. The chain joins TRBV19 to TRBJ2-5; D remains ambiguous. V was pared by 8 bases and J by 5 bases, with 12 bases between. The length of the CDR3 is 12 residues. Germline V CDR1 and CDR2: LNHDA, SQIVND (reference sequence). The CDR3, as DNA: TGTGCCAGTTCATATCTGGGCGAGACCCAGTACTTC. It codes for CASSYLGETQYF. Filled out from reference TRBV19 and TRBJ2-5, the complete variable domain reads DGGITQSPKYLFRKEGQNVTLSCEQNLNHDAMYWYRQDPGQGLRLIYYSQIVNDFQKGDIAEGYSVSREKKESFPLTVTSAQKNPTAFYLCASSYLGETQYFGPGTRLLVL.

This chain joins TRBV19 and TRBJ1-1, with 7 bases aligning to TRBD1. The CDR3 contains 15 residues. Losses at the gene ends were 6 bases for V and 4 bases for J; bases not matched to a gene: 11. CDR1 is LNHDA and CDR2 is SQIVND in the germline V gene (reference sequence). The CDR3 reads CASSSTGYGSTEAFF. The CDR3 DNA reads TGTGCCAGTAGCTCGACAGGGTACGGTAGCACTGAAGCTTTCTTT.

The V gene is TRBV4-2, the J gene TRBJ2-5, with 10 bases fitting TRBD2. The germline CDR1 and CDR2 sequences are LGHNA and YNFKEQ. The CDR3 extends over 16 amino acids. J lost 4 bases, V lost 2 bases, and 7 bases had no gene match. Here the CDR3 reads CASSQTEREGAETQYF. The CDR3 nucleotides read TGTGCCAGCAGCCAAACAGAGCGGGAGGGCGCAGAGACCCAGTACTTC.

The rearrangement links TRBV6-1 to TRBJ2-7, with a weak D call TRBD2 (6 bases). Trimming cost V 4 bases and J 2 bases, with 30 bases left between them. Germline values: CDR1 MNHNS, CDR2 SASEGT. This CDR3 has 20 residues. CDR3 sequence: CASSAIPGGTGSGRPYEQYF. CDR3 sequence (DNA): TGTGCCAGCAGTGCCATCCCCGGGGGTACTGGGAGCGGGCGACCCTACGAGCAGTACTTC.

This clone was counted at least ten times. DNA of the CDR3: TGCGCCAGCAGCCAAGACGAGGTAGCTTCAGTCTCCTACAATGAGCAGTTCTTC. Protein sequence: CASSQDEVASVSYNEQFF. The chain recombines TRBV4-3 with TRBJ2-1; D is unclear. Germline values: CDR1 LGHNA, CDR2 YSLEER. V shed 0 bases and J shed 0 bases, with 15 bases lying between them. The CDR3 is made up of 18 amino acids.

The V gene is TRBV28, the J gene TRBJ2-7, with 7 positions matching TRBD1. CDR3 length: 16 amino acids. Germline values: CDR1 MDHEN, CDR2 SYDVKM. V lost 6 bases, J lost 4 bases, and 15 bases stayed unmatched. CDR3: CASRKGDTSRGYEQYF. The CDR3 DNA reads as TGTGCCAGCAGGAAGGGGGACACCAGCAGGGGGTACGAGCAGTACTTC.

The chain recombines TRBV10-2 with TRBJ1-5, with D perhaps TRBD1 (5 bases). The ends were cut back, 5 bases at V and 3 bases at J, with 8 bases in the middle. The CDR3 loop spans 13 amino acids. Germline V gene sequence: CDR1 WSHSY, CDR2 SAAADI. This CDR3 reads CASSSGPNQPQHF. The CDR3 nucleotides are TGCGCCAGCAGTTCAGGGCCCAATCAGCCCCAGCATTTT.

The rearrangement links TRBV5-1 to TRBJ2-3; TRBD2 matches 14 bases. The CDR3 sequence is 18 residues long. Trimming took 2 bases from V and 4 from J; bases not matched to a gene: 9. Germline loops: CDR1 SGHRS, CDR2 YFSETQ. CDR3 region: CASSFGTSGSPLPDTQYF. The CDR3 DNA reads as TGCGCCAGCAGCTTCGGGACTAGCGGGAGCCCCCTCCCAGATACGCAGTATTTT.

The rearrangement joins TRBV25-1 to TRBJ2-7; D is unclear. This CDR3 has 12 residues. The germline V and J ends were trimmed by 6 bases and 5 bases, with 11 bases remaining between them. In germline, CDR1 is MGHDK, CDR2 SYGVNS. The CDR3 loop reads CASSRFPHEQYF. CDR3 bases: TGTGCCAGCAGCAGGTTTCCCCACGAGCAGTACTTC.

This chain connects TRBV10-2 to TRBJ2-4, with no clear D. Germline CDR1 is WSHSY and CDR2 is SAAADI. V was trimmed by 2 bases and J by 3 bases, leaving 8 bases between them. CDR3 length: 14 amino acids. The CDR3 sequence is CASSESEIKNIQYF. The DNA of the CDR3 is TGCGCCAGCAGTGAGAGCGAAATCAAAAACATTCAGTACTTC.

The chain recombines TRBV2 with TRBJ1-4, with D maybe TRBD1 (6 bases). The germline V gene has CDR1 SNHLY and CDR2 FYNNEI. V shed 5 bases and J shed 8 bases, with 15 bases lying between them. There are 14 residues in the CDR3. The CDR3 loop is CASSPGTRGEKLFF. CDR3 DNA sequence: TGTGCCAGCAGTCCCGGGACACGCGGCGAAAAACTGTTTTTT.

The genes are TRBV19 and TRBJ2-7; 7 positions agree with TRBD2. Trimming removed 3 bases from V and 2 bases from J; junction bases left unmatched: 4. CDR1 and CDR2 from the germline V gene are LNHDA and SQIVND (reference sequence). The CDR3 runs to 14 residues. In DNA, the CDR3 is TGTGCCAGTAGTATGGGGACTACCACCTACGAGCAGTACTTC. This codes for CASSMGTTTYEQYF.

A single count supports this clone. The gene calls are TRBV7-2 and TRBJ2-7, with 7 bases matching TRBD1. Germline CDR1 and CDR2: SGHTA and FQGNSA. The CDR3 consists of 15 residues. J gave up 0 bases and V 0 bases, and 2 bases lay outside the gene matches. The CDR3 loop reads CASSLAGGLSYEQYF. The CDR3 region has the DNA TGTGCCAGCAGCTTAGCAGGGGGCCTCTCCTACGAGCAGTACTTC.

The chain carries TRBV18 and TRBJ2-1; TRBD2 is a possible D gene (6 bases). The germline gives CDR1 KGHSH, CDR2 LQKENI. V gave up 4 bases and J gave up 8 bases, with 12 bases separating them. CDR3 length: 13 residues. The CDR3 spells CASSRGTGDEQFF. CDR3 DNA: TGTGCCAGCTCACGAGGGACTGGCGATGAGCAGTTCTTC.

The V call is TRBV5-6, the J call TRBJ2-3; D uncertain. CDR3 size: 13 residues. CDR1 and CDR2 (germline): SGHDT, YYEEEE. The V end lost 0 bases, the J end lost 8 bases, and 10 bases lay between the germline ends. CDR3 sequence reads: CASSLAAASTQYF. Here the CDR3 DNA reads TGTGCCAGCAGCTTGGCCGCGGCTAGTACGCAGTATTTT.

This chain joins TRBV3-1 (or the pseudogene TRBV3-2) and TRBJ2-3, with unresolved D. The CDR3 is 15 residues long. V gave up 4 bases and J gave up 0 bases, with 11 bases separating them. Germline V lookup: CDR1 LGHDT, CDR2 YNNKEL (reference sequence). As DNA, the CDR3 is TGTGCCAGCAGCCCCAGGTTCTCTAGCACAGATACGCAGTATTTT. The encoded protein is CASSPRFSSTDTQYF.

The chain employs TRBV19 and TRBJ1-2, with D perhaps TRBD1 (5 bases). V was trimmed by 9 bases and J by 4 bases, leaving 15 bases between them. The CDR3 sequence is 13 residues long. Germline CDR1 reads LNHDA; CDR2 reads SQIVND (reference sequence). This CDR3 is CASDPGGLYGYTF. The CDR3 DNA sequence: TGTGCCAGCGATCCCGGGGGTCTCTATGGCTACACCTTC.

The CDR3 here is CASSLRLAGFNEQFF. CDR3 in DNA: TGTGCCAGCAGCTTGAGACTAGCGGGATTCAATGAGCAGTTCTTC. The rearrangement joins TRBV7-3 to TRBJ2-1; 11 positions agree with TRBD2. CDR1 SGHTA and CDR2 FQGTGA come from the germline V gene. The V gene end was trimmed by 3 bases and the J gene end by 6 bases; junction bases not matched to a gene: 4. The CDR3 length is 15 residues.

The genes are TRBV15 and TRBJ2-3; D call uncertain. The CDR3 sequence is 13 residues long. The V gene lost 6 bases and the J gene lost 2 bases, with 9 bases spanning the gap. CDR1 and CDR2 from the germline V gene are LNHNV and YYDKDF (reference sequence). The CDR3 sequence: CATSSPNTDTQYF. CDR3 in DNA: TGTGCCACCAGTTCCCCAAACACAGATACGCAGTATTTT.

This rearrangement joins TRBV7-2 to TRBJ2-1; the match to TRBD2 covers 10 bases. The CDR3 is 15 amino acids. Trimming cost V 1 base and J 10 bases; bases outside gene matches: 7. CDR1 is SGHTA and CDR2 is FQGNSA in the germline V gene. The CDR3 DNA reads TGTGCCAGCAGCTTAGACAGCGGGGGGGTTTGGGAGCAGTTCTTC. This gives the protein CASSLDSGGVWEQFF.

The chain links TRBV5-1 to TRBJ1-4; perhaps TRBD1 as D (5 bases). The germline V and J ends were trimmed by 1 base and 2 bases, with 9 bases remaining between them. CDR1 and CDR2 (germline): SGHRS, YFSETQ. This CDR3 region has 15 residues. The CDR3 protein is CASSLTPGTNEKLFF. CDR3 coding DNA: TGCGCCAGCAGCTTGACCCCAGGGACTAATGAAAAACTGTTTTTT.